The 10 T cell receptor beta chains in this list originate from one sample, sequenced in a study of post-analysis software for immune sequencing data. Study-wide points: Higher frequency in patients than in controls was seen for roughly five TRBV segments, with TRBV5-6, TRBV5-1 and TRBV20-1 among them.

Antigens of these TCRs are unknown. Unique molecular identifiers were present in the TCR beta cDNA libraries. Each CDR3 protein is one row after TCRdb ran MiXCR on the PCR reads. The repertoire holds about 500,000 distinct CDR3 sequences, with 40% to 55% as singletons. The sample was blood. The receptors here all came from a girl aged 10-17 years with multiple sclerosis.

This chain connects TRBV12-3 or TRBV12-4 to TRBJ2-7; no clear D gene. The CDR3 runs 12 residues. V lost 3 bases to trimming and J lost 4 bases, with 7 bases between them. The CDR3 is CASSLQEYEQYF. Here the CDR3 DNA reads TGTGCCAGCAGTTTGCAGGAGTACGAGCAGTACTTC.

A few counts support this clonotype. This sequence joins TRBV28 and TRBJ1-2, with no clear D. Deletions cut 10 bases from V and 0 bases from J, with 9 bases between. The CDR3 sequence is 12 residues long. CDR1 is MDHEN, CDR2 SYDVKM, per germline. The CDR3 loop reads CATRNSNYGYTF. Here the CDR3 DNA reads TGTGCCACCCGGAACTCTAACTATGGCTACACCTTC.

The V call is TRBV12-3 or TRBV12-4, the J call TRBJ2-5, with 8 nucleotides matching TRBD2. V gave up 1 base and J gave up 5 bases; unmatched junction bases: 6. This CDR3 spans 15 amino acids. The CDR3 coding sequence is TGTGCCAGCAGTTTAGGGGGTAGCGGGACGGAGACCCAGTACTTC. This sequence encodes CASSLGGSGTETQYF.

CDR3: CASKRESGEQYF. The CDR3 DNA follows: TGTGCCAGCAAGCGGGAGTCCGGGGAGCAGTACTTC. The chain employs TRBV6-2 or TRBV6-3 and TRBJ2-7; TRBD2 matches 8 bases. Germline V gene lookup returns CDR1 MNHEY and CDR2 SVGEGT. The CDR3 has 12 residues. Trimming took 7 bases from V and 7 from J; bases not matched to a gene: 6.

The V gene is TRBV4-2, the J gene TRBJ2-1, with a possible D match to TRBD1 (5 bases). This CDR3 is built from 15 residues. Trimming pared 1 base from V and 6 bases from J, leaving 13 bases between. Germline V gene data show CDR1 as LGHNA and CDR2 as YNFKEQ. DNA of the CDR3: TGTGCCAGCAGCCAAGTAGGGGCTTTAGGCAATGAGCAGTTCTTC. Its translation is CASSQVGALGNEQFF.

V usage is TRBV5-1 and J usage is TRBJ2-7, with D possibly being TRBD2 (5 bases). The CDR3 extends over 14 amino acids. CDR1 and CDR2 from the germline V gene are SGHRS and YFSETQ. The V and J ends lost 5 bases and 3 bases respectively, with 15 bases between them. The CDR3 region has the DNA TGCGCCAGCAGTGAGCAAGCTGGGAGCTACGAGCAGTACTTC. Translated: CASSEQAGSYEQYF.

Only a few counts were recorded for this clonotype. The V gene is TRBV7-3, the J gene TRBJ2-5, with TRBD2 identical over 7 bases. Germline values: CDR1 SGHTA, CDR2 FQGTGA. CDR3 length equals 16 residues. With V trimmed by 3 bases and J by 4 bases, 11 bases remained unmatched. The CDR3 coding sequence is TGTGCCAGCAGCTTGGGCGGGAGAAATGGGAGAGAGACCCAGTACTTC. It codes for CASSLGGRNGRETQYF.

The chain has TRBV7-9 and TRBJ2-5; D call uncertain. In germline, CDR1 is SEHNR, CDR2 FQNEAQ (reference sequence). Trimming pared 11 bases from V and 5 bases from J, leaving 15 bases between. The CDR3 runs to 12 residues. The CDR3 protein is CASQAYGETQYF. CDR3 sequence (DNA): TGTGCCTCCCAGGCGTACGGGGAGACCCAGTACTTC.

This clonotype showed up just a few times. The gene calls are TRBV28 and TRBJ2-1; TRBD2 aligns across 7 bases. This CDR3 has 15 residues. V trimming: 2 bases; J trimming: 8 bases; junction bases outside the gene matches: 9. The germline CDR1 and CDR2 sequences are MDHEN and SYDVKM. CDR3 DNA sequence: TGTGCCAGCAGTTTACAGCGGGAAGGTAGGGATGAGCAGTTCTTC. This encodes CASSLQREGRDEQFF.

The rearrangement uses TRBV11-1 and TRBJ2-7, with 7 bases that match TRBD2. CDR3 size: 13 residues. The germline V gene has CDR1 SGHAT and CDR2 FQDESV (reference sequence). V gave up 5 bases and J gave up 6 bases; unmatched junction bases: 7. In DNA, the CDR3 is TGTGCCAGCAGCGTGCGGGGGTCTCGCGAGCAGTACTTC. Translating gives CASSVRGSREQYF.